This note documents a single TCR beta chain sequence. This entry comes from a study of blood T cell repertoires in COVID-19. Some clones are missing from TCRdb's copy, which holds only in-frame ones; the method was immunoSEQ multiplex PCR. The sample consists of roughly 340,000 clones, around 89% of them appearing once. J gave up 2 bases and V 4 bases, and 9 bases lay outside the gene matches. This CDR3 is 16 amino acids long. Germline CDR1 reads SNHLY; CDR2 reads FYNNEI. The sample comprised peripheral blood. The source of this sequence is a woman aged 25 to 39 with COVID-19, enrolled during active disease. This chain connects TRBV2 to TRBJ2-7, with 9 bases lining up with TRBD1. DNA of the CDR3: TGTGCCAGCAGTGCCGGGACAGGGACGAGGCCCTACGAGCAGTACTTC. This gives the protein CASSAGTGTRPYEQYF. The full variable domain, its missing parts supplied by reference TRBV2 and TRBJ2-7, is EPEVTQTPSHQVTQMGQEVILRCVPISNHLYFYWYRQILGQKVEFLVSFYNNEISEKSEIFDDQFSVERPDGSNFTLKIRSTKLEDSAMYFCASSAGTGTRPYEQYFGPGTRLTVT.